A selection of T cell receptor beta chains follows, all from one sample in a study of CD8+ T cells in alopecia areata. The method was immunoSEQ multiplex PCR; TCRdb's version includes in-frame clones alone and lacks a portion of them. The table includes under 350,000 clones, roughly 60% detected once. The material sequenced was CD4+ T cells sorted from blood, taken at week 24, from a patient treated with tofacitinib. The receptors originated from a human donor with alopecia areata. The CDR3 runs from the conserved cysteine through the conserved F or W. Each record gives: V gene, J gene, D gene, clone size, CDR3 DNA, CDR3 protein. D genes are given only for firm matches. Some rows mark clone size as missing; the rest say once, few, many or name a class of expanded clone.

>TRBV28|TRBJ2-1|-|-
TGTGCCAGCAGTCGTGGGACTTACAATGAGCAGTTCTTC
CASSRGTYNEQFF
>TRBV5-6|TRBJ2-5|-|-
TGTGCCAGCAGCTTGGGGACAGTCCAAGGGACCCAGTACTTC
CASSLGTVQGTQYF
>TRBV29-1|TRBJ2-7|-|few
TGCAGCGTTGAAGGTCACAGGGAGGCCTCTACCTACGAGCAGTACTTC
CSVEGHREASTYEQYF
>TRBV30|TRBJ2-7|-|-
TGTGCCTTACAGGGACGGTCCGGGGGGGAGCAGTACTTC
CALQGRSGGEQYF
>TRBV11-2|TRBJ2-3|-|-
TGTGCCAGCAGCAACAGAGATACGCAGTATTTT
CASSNRDTQYF
>TRBV4-3|TRBJ2-2|TRBD2|-
TGCGCCAGCAGCCAAGGGCTAGCGGGCCCCACCGGGGAGCTGTTTTTT
CASSQGLAGPTGELFF
>TRBV5-1|TRBJ1-5|TRBD1|-
TGCGCCAGCAGCCTCGGGACAGGGGGAACTCAGCCCCAGCATTTT
CASSLGTGGTQPQHF
>TRBV6-6|TRBJ2-2|-|few
TGTGCCAGCACGAGCTGGGCCGGGGAGCTGTTTTTT
CASTSWAGELFF
>TRBV30|TRBJ1-1|TRBD1|few
TGTGCCTGGAGTGAAGAGGGACAGGGTCACACTGAAGCTTTCTTT
CAWSEEGQGHTEAFF
>TRBV27|TRBJ2-7|TRBD1|-
TGTGCCAGCAGTCGGACAGGGGGCGCATACGAGCAGTACTTC
CASSRTGGAYEQYF
>TRBV2|TRBJ2-1|-|-
TGTGCCAGCAGCCCAAGGGGGGTCTACAATGAGCAGTTCTTC
CASSPRGVYNEQFF
>TRBV5-1|TRBJ2-7|-|-
TGCGCCAGCAGCTTGGACAGCCACGAGCAGTACTTC
CASSLDSHEQYF
>TRBV11-2|TRBJ1-1|-|once
TGTGCCAGCAGCTCAGACAGATACAACACTGAAGCTTTCTTT
CASSSDRYNTEAFF
>TRBV6-6|TRBJ2-3|-|-
TGTGCCAGCAGTTACTCGACAGGGAGGGATACGCAGTATTTT
CASSYSTGRDTQYF
>TRBV19|TRBJ2-5|-|-
TGTGCCAGTAGTGAACAGGGAAGTCAAGAGACCCAGTACTTC
CASSEQGSQETQYF
>TRBV7-9|TRBJ1-1|-|-
TGTGCCAGCAGCTTAGAGCGCAGGGGAGAAGCTTTCTTT
CASSLERRGEAFF
>TRBV4-3|TRBJ2-3|-|-
TGCGCCAGCAGCCAGGAGGGACGGGCCAGGAATACGCAGTATTTT
CASSQEGRARNTQYF
>TRBV7-2|TRBJ2-5|-|-
TGTGCCAGCAGCTTAGCGGATCGGACCCAGTACTTC
CASSLADRTQYF
>TRBV25-1|TRBJ2-5|-|-
TGTGCCAGCAGTGACCCTTTAGGACAGAAAGAGACCCAGTACTTC
CASSDPLGQKETQYF
>TRBV4-3|TRBJ2-7|-|-
TGCGCCAGCAGCCAAGATCGGGCGAGGGGCTGGGAGCAGTACTTC
CASSQDRARGWEQYF
>TRBV7-9|TRBJ1-6|-|once
TGTGCCAGCAGCATGGACAGTAATTCACCCCTCCACTTT
CASSMDSNSPLHF
>TRBV28|TRBJ1-1|-|-
TGTGCCAGCAGTCCCCGCCCGGGGGGAGGTTACACTGAAGCTTTCTTT
CASSPRPGGGYTEAFF
>TRBV14|TRBJ2-1|-|-
TGTGCCAGCAGCCAAGACTTCGAGGGGACTGTCTTCTTC
CASSQDFEGTVFF
>TRBV6-5|TRBJ1-2|-|-
TGTGCCAGCAGGAGAGGTCGGGGGGACTATGGCTACACCTTC
CASRRGRGDYGYTF
>TRBV4-2|TRBJ1-2|TRBD1|-
TGTGCCAGCAGCCAAGATGGGCCACTCGGGACAGCCTATGGCTACACCTTC
CASSQDGPLGTAYGYTF
>TRBV9|TRBJ2-7|-|-
TGTGCCAGCAGCGCTACCGGGACTCCCCTTGAAGAGCAGTACTTC
CASSATGTPLEEQYF
>TRBV29-1|TRBJ2-3|TRBD1|-
TGCAGCGTTGATGGTGGGGACAGGGGACCAGATACGCAGTATTTT
CSVDGGDRGPDTQYF
>TRBV28|TRBJ2-3|TRBD2|-
TGTGCCAGCAGCCTAGACTCTAGCGGGGGGAGGACAGATACGCAGTATTTT
CASSLDSSGGRTDTQYF
>TRBV2|TRBJ2-5|-|-
TGTGCCAGCAGTGACGGGTACGGGTCGGGAGAGACCCAGTACTTC
CASSDGYGSGETQYF
>TRBV29-1|TRBJ2-7|-|few
TGCAGCGTTGAAACGCGCCAGGGTGGGTACGAGCAGTACTTC
CSVETRQGGYEQYF
>TRBV10-3|TRBJ1-1|-|-
TGTGCCACGCAGGGTAACACTGAAGCTTTCTTT
CATQGNTEAFF
>TRBV27|TRBJ2-7|-|-
TGTGCCAGCAGTTTAGGCGGCGAGCAGTACTTC
CASSLGGEQYF
>TRBV28|TRBJ2-7|TRBD1|-
TGTGCCAGCAGGGGCACAGGGGTCTACGAGCAGTACTTC
CASRGTGVYEQYF
>TRBV25-1|TRBJ2-3|TRBD1|-
TGTGCCAGCAGTGGACAGGGAGTCGATACGCAGTATTTT
CASSGQGVDTQYF
>TRBV30|TRBJ1-1|-|-
TGTGCCTGGAGTGGGGAAACTAGGGCTTTCTTT
CAWSGETRAFF
>TRBV30|TRBJ2-7|-|-
TGTGCCTGGAATGTGGCTTCCCCATACGAGCAGTACTTC
CAWNVASPYEQYF
>TRBV29-1|TRBJ2-5|TRBD1|-
TGCAGCGCCGGGACAGCCCCCAGTGGGACCCAGTACTTC
CSAGTAPSGTQYF
>TRBV2|TRBJ1-2|TRBD1|-
TGTGCCAGCAGTGCGGGACAGGGCTATGGCTACACCTTC
CASSAGQGYGYTF
>TRBV7-2|TRBJ2-2|-|few
TGTGCCAGCAGCTTCGGCCGGAGGAACACCGGGGAGCTGTTTTTT
CASSFGRRNTGELFF
>TRBV5-4|TRBJ1-2|-|-
TGTGCCAGCAGCTTGGATAGGGGGACTAGCGCCTATGGCTACACCTTC
CASSLDRGTSAYGYTF
>TRBV30|TRBJ1-2|-|once
TGTGCCTGGAAGTCCTTCAGGGACTTACGGGGCTACACCTTC
CAWKSFRDLRGYTF
>TRBV6-6|TRBJ2-5|TRBD2|-
TGTGCCAGCAGCTTAGCGGGGGAGACCCAAGAGACCCAGTACTTC
CASSLAGETQETQYF
>TRBV7-2|TRBJ2-5|TRBD2|-
TGTGCCAGCGGAACTAGCGGGGGTCGTCAAGAGACCCAGTACTTC
CASGTSGGRQETQYF
>TRBV7-2|TRBJ1-2|-|-
TGTGCCAGCAGCTTAGAGTCCCACAGGCATAACTATGGCTACACCTTC
CASSLESHRHNYGYTF
>TRBV30|TRBJ2-3|-|-
TGTGCCTGGAGTCCAGGGAGGGATACGCAGTATTTT
CAWSPGRDTQYF
>TRBV2|TRBJ2-7|-|-
TGTGCCAGCAGTGGGGACGGATCCTACGAGCAGTACTTC
CASSGDGSYEQYF
>TRBV25-1|TRBJ1-1|-|-
TGTGCCAGCAGTGAAAGACGTACGAGGCCAGCCGAAGCTTTCTTT
CASSERRTRPAEAFF
>TRBV19|TRBJ2-6|-|-
TGTGCCAGTAGTATCGATGAAATGACCGACAGTCCCTCTGGGGCCAACGTCCTGACTTTC
CASSIDEMTDSPSGANVLTF
>TRBV30|TRBJ2-1|TRBD1|few
TGTGCCTGGAGCCCCGGGACAGGGTCATACAATGAGCAGTTCTTC
CAWSPGTGSYNEQFF
>TRBV6-6|TRBJ2-7|-|few
TGTGCCAGCAGTGGGTCCTACGAGCAGTACTTC
CASSGSYEQYF
>TRBV29-1|TRBJ2-7|-|few
TGCAGCGTTGAAGAAGGGACTTACTACGAGCAGTACTTC
CSVEEGTYYEQYF